This entry lists 27 T cell receptor beta chains sequenced from one sample in a study of T cell repertoires in cytomegalovirus infection. TCRdb reanalysed the reads using MiXCR and keeps one entry per CDR3 protein. Found here are some 97,000 distinct CDR3 sequences, around 22% of them singletons; the top ten hold about 39%. Source material: CD8+ T cells from PBMCs. The receptors were gathered from a human donor in good health (CMV status not recorded). Some clones in this sample may be carry-over from other donors' samples.

The table lists this clonotype with many counts. The chain couples TRBV7-6 to TRBJ2-3, with 8 nucleotides matching TRBD1. Germline CDR1 is SGHVS and CDR2 is FNYEAQ. V lost 1 base and J lost 5; bases outside the gene matches: 2. This CDR3 comprises 14 residues. This CDR3 reads CASSLGRGQDTQYF. The CDR3, as DNA: TGTGCCAGCAGCTTAGGCAGGGGGCAAGATACGCAGTATTTT.

This clonotype has a count of ten or more. The chain combines TRBV11-2 with TRBJ1-3; TRBD1 might be the D (6 bases). There are 17 residues in the CDR3. V was trimmed by 1 base and J by 0 bases, leaving 13 bases between them. From germline, CDR1 is SGHAT and CDR2 FQNNGV. The CDR3 DNA reads as TGTGCCAGCAGCTTAGTTACAGGGATCAGCTCTGGAAACACCATATATTTT. Protein product: CASSLVTGISSGNTIYF.

The chain carries TRBV20-1 and TRBJ1-5; D call uncertain. In germline, CDR1 is DFQATT, CDR2 SNEGSKA (reference sequence). V lost 3 bases, J lost 0 bases, and 12 bases lay in between. The CDR3 is 15 amino acids. In nucleotides, the CDR3 is TGCAGTGCTAGCGGCAGCCTTTATAGCAATCAGCCCCAGCATTTT. Amino acid sequence: CSASGSLYSNQPQHF.

The chain recombines TRBV29-1 with TRBJ2-7; D may be TRBD2 (5 bases). The CDR3 runs 13 residues. V was pared by 3 bases and J by 0 bases, with 9 bases between. Germline V lookup: CDR1 SQVTM, CDR2 ANQGSEA. CDR3 region: CSVEGDISYEQYF. The CDR3, as DNA: TGCAGCGTTGAGGGAGACATCTCCTACGAGCAGTACTTC.

The chain joins TRBV20-1 to TRBJ1-4; no reliable D call. V gave up 0 bases and J gave up 6 bases, with 14 bases separating them. CDR3 length equals 15 residues. Germline CDR1 is DFQATT and CDR2 is SNEGSKA (reference sequence). DNA of the CDR3: TGCAGTGCTAGAGATGAGACCGAGGGAGATGAAAAACTGTTTTTT. Its protein product is CSARDETEGDEKLFF.

The CDR3 DNA reads TGTGCCAGCGAACAGGGGCGAGAGGATGAAGCTTTCTTT. Translation gives CASEQGREDEAFF. The chain uses TRBV6-6 and TRBJ1-1; 7 nucleotides agree with TRBD1. In germline, CDR1 is MNHNY, CDR2 SVGAGI (reference sequence). The CDR3 is made up of 13 amino acids. Germline trimming cut 8 bases from V and 7 bases from J; bases unmatched to any gene: 10.

V is TRBV12-3 or TRBV12-4 and J is TRBJ1-2; D uncertain. Trimming left V 9 bases short and J 8 bases short, with 16 bases between. CDR3 size: 12 residues. The CDR3 DNA reads as TGTGCCAGTTTCCGGGCGATGGACGGCTACACCTTC. Translation: CASFRAMDGYTF.

J is TRBJ2-7 and V is TRBV6-1; D perhaps matches TRBD1 (7 bases). The V end was cut by 8 bases, the J end by 3 bases, with 14 bases between. The germline V gene encodes CDR1 MNHNS and CDR2 SASEGT. CDR3 length: 13 amino acids. CDR3 DNA sequence: TGTGCCAGCGGGCGGGGACAGCTCTACGAGCAGTACTTC. Protein: CASGRGQLYEQYF.

This clonotype was found many times. This sequence joins TRBV4-3 and TRBJ2-2, with D possibly matching TRBD2 (6 bases). Germline CDR1 reads LGHNA; CDR2 reads YSLEER. V was pared by 0 bases and J by 2 bases, with 13 bases between. The CDR3 contains 17 residues. CDR3: CASSQDRAGRNTGELFF. CDR3 DNA sequence: TGCGCCAGCAGCCAAGACCGAGCGGGCCGAAACACCGGGGAGCTGTTTTTT.

The chain uses TRBV15 and TRBJ1-1; a possible D gene is TRBD1 (6 bases). In germline, CDR1 is LNHNV, CDR2 YYDKDF (reference sequence). The CDR3 extends over 15 amino acids. V lost 5 bases, J lost 5 bases, and 18 bases lay in between. The CDR3 DNA reads TGTGCCACCAGCGCTCAACAGGGAAAGGGTACTGAAGCTTTCTTT. Translating gives CATSAQQGKGTEAFF.

Concerning this clonotype itself: A much larger clone is a single base away; this may be a read error. The rearrangement links TRBV10-3 to TRBJ1-1, with 8 bases lining up with TRBD1. Looked up from germline, CDR1 is ENHRY and CDR2 is SYGVKD. The CDR3 has 13 residues. The CDR3 reads CAIRDRVNTETFF. The CDR3 DNA is TGTGCCATCAGGGACAGGGTTAACACTGAAACTTTCTTT.

This clonotype was detected ten times or more. The rearrangement uses TRBV11-2 and TRBJ1-5, with D possibly being TRBD1 (6 bases). The CDR3 consists of 16 residues. Germline V gene lookup returns CDR1 SGHAT and CDR2 FQNNGV. V lost 1 base and J 1 base, leaving 11 bases between the germline ends. This CDR3 reads CASSLGRGRSNQPQHF. CDR3 nucleotides: TGTGCCAGCAGCTTAGGCAGGGGTAGAAGCAATCAGCCCCAGCATTTT. Variable domain in full (rest from reference TRBV11-2 and TRBJ1-5): EAGVAQSPRYKIIEKRQSVAFWCNPISGHATLYWYQQILGQGPKLLIQFQNNGVVDDSQLPKDRFSAERLKGVDSTLKIQPAKLEDSAVYLCASSLGRGRSNQPQHFGDGTRLSIL.

This clonotype was recorded a few times. The rearrangement uses TRBV6-5 and TRBJ2-1; 10 positions match TRBD2. The CDR3 sequence is 14 residues long. V lost 2 bases and J lost 5; bases outside the gene matches: 0. CDR1 is MNHEY and CDR2 is SVGAGI in the germline V gene. The CDR3 DNA is TGTGCCAGCAGTTACGGACTAGCGGACAATGAGCAGTTCTTC. Its protein is CASSYGLADNEQFF.

This clonotype was seen a handful of times. The chain links TRBV7-9 to TRBJ2-6; possible D gene TRBD2, 5 bases. Trimming shortened V by 6 bases and J by 4 bases, and 16 bases separated the two germline ends. The CDR3 is made up of 16 amino acids. Germline V gene data show CDR1 as SEHNR and CDR2 as FQNEAQ (reference sequence). Written as DNA, the CDR3 is TGTGCCAGCAGAATAGCCGACGGGGTCGGGGCCAACGTCCTGACTTTC. Residues: CASRIADGVGANVLTF. The full variable domain, in which reference TRBV7-9 and TRBJ2-6 provide the parts outside the CDR3, is DTGVSQNPRHKITKRGQNVTFRCDPISEHNRLYWYRQTLGQGPEFLTYFQNEAQLEKSRLLSDRFSAERPKGSFSTLEIQRTEQGDSAMYLCASRIADGVGANVLTFGAGSRLTVL.

The rearrangement links TRBV5-8 to TRBJ1-6, with D perhaps TRBD1 (5 bases). Germline V lookup: CDR1 SGHTS, CDR2 YDEGEE. The CDR3 runs to 15 residues. V lost 6 bases and J lost 4, with 14 bases in between. The CDR3 is CASNGGQPYNSPLHF. For the CDR3, the DNA is TGTGCCAGCAATGGGGGTCAGCCATATAATTCACCCCTCCACTTT.

This sequence joins TRBV7-9 and TRBJ2-7, with D possibly being TRBD2 (5 bases). Germline V gene sequence: CDR1 SEHNR, CDR2 FQNEAQ (reference sequence). The CDR3 is made up of 15 amino acids. Trimming left V 5 bases short and J 2 bases short, with 16 bases between. The CDR3 loop reads CASSPRLREAYEQYF. The CDR3 bases are TGTGCCAGCAGCCCCCGACTGAGGGAAGCCTACGAGCAGTACTTC.

This clonotype was recorded a few times. This rearrangement joins TRBV20-1 to TRBJ2-1; 11 bases fit TRBD2. From germline, CDR1 is DFQATT and CDR2 SNEGSKA (reference sequence). J lost 8 bases, V lost 8 bases, and 8 bases had no gene match. This CDR3 contains 13 residues. The CDR3 DNA reads as TGCAGTCTAGCTAGCGGGAGGACGTATGAGCAGTTCTTC. As protein: CSLASGRTYEQFF.

This clonotype was picked up many times. V is TRBV7-6 and J is TRBJ2-1; maybe TRBD2 (5 bases). This CDR3 comprises 14 residues. Trimming took 5 bases from V and 12 from J, leaving 20 bases between them. The germline V gene has CDR1 SGHVS and CDR2 FNYEAQ. This chain's CDR3 is CASSPPGSALTQFF. CDR3 sequence (DNA): TGTGCCAGCAGCCCCCCGGGTAGCGCTTTGACGCAGTTCTTC. The full variable domain, in which reference TRBV7-6 and TRBJ2-1 provide the parts outside the CDR3, is GAGVSQSPRYKVTKRGQDVALRCDPISGHVSLYWYRQALGQGPEFLTYFNYEAQQDKSGLPNDRFSAERPEGSISTLTIQRTEQRDSAMYRCASSPPGSALTQFFGPGTRLTVL.

This clonotype was recorded many times. This sequence joins TRBV7-2 and TRBJ1-1, with 7 bases matching TRBD1. V lost 7 bases to trimming and J lost 4 bases; unmatched junction nucleotides: 15. This CDR3 is 16 amino acids long. CDR1 is SGHTA, CDR2 FQGNSA, per germline. The CDR3, as DNA: TGTGCCAGCAAACCCGGCCCTGACAGGGACGGCACTGAAGCTTTCTTT. It encodes CASKPGPDRDGTEAFF.

Ten or more counts support this clonotype. The chain uses TRBV7-2 and TRBJ2-2; 9 nucleotides align to TRBD1. After removal of 6 bases from V and 5 bases from J, the junction contained 7 bases not matched to a gene. CDR1 and CDR2 (germline): SGHTA, FQGNSA. The CDR3 is 15 amino acids. CDR3 nucleotides: TGTGCCAGCAGTCTGGGACAGGGTGAAACCGGGGAGCTGTTTTTT. Its protein product is CASSLGQGETGELFF.

This chain connects TRBV6-2 or TRBV6-3 to TRBJ1-5; possibly TRBD1 for D (5 bases). CDR1 is MNHEY and CDR2 is SVGEGT in the germline V gene. This CDR3 spans 14 amino acids. V was clipped by 6 bases and J by 2 bases, with 11 bases between them. The CDR3 DNA reads TGTGCCAGCAGCCAGGGCAGGGGCAATCAGCCCCAGCATTTT. The encoded protein is CASSQGRGNQPQHF.

This clonotype was recorded many times. The gene calls are TRBV12-3 or TRBV12-4 and TRBJ2-1; 9 positions match TRBD2. V was clipped by 4 bases and J by 2 bases; unmatched bases: 6. The length of the CDR3 is 16 residues. The CDR3 DNA reads as TGTGCCAGCAGTTGGGAGCTAGCGGGGCCCTACAATGAGCAGTTCTTC. It encodes CASSWELAGPYNEQFF.

V is TRBV27 and J is TRBJ2-6, with a weak D call TRBD1 (6 bases). The CDR3 is 17 residues long. CDR1 is MNHEY and CDR2 is SMNVEV in the germline V gene (reference sequence). The V and J ends lost 5 bases and 0 bases respectively, with 14 bases between them. The CDR3 spells CASSRGQPGSGANVLTF. In DNA form, the CDR3 reads TGTGCCAGCAGTAGAGGACAGCCCGGCTCTGGGGCCAACGTCCTGACTTTC.

This chain uses TRBV7-8 with TRBJ2-7; 7 bases map to TRBD1. V lost 0 bases to trimming and J lost 6 bases; unmatched junction nucleotides: 8. The CDR3 totals 15 residues. CDR1 and CDR2 from the germline V gene are SGHVS and FQNEAQ. CDR3 DNA sequence: TGTGCCAGCAGCTTAGCAGGGGGCAGTCGGTCCGAGCAGTACTTC. This codes for CASSLAGGSRSEQYF.

The J gene is TRBJ2-1, the V gene TRBV6-6, with D unclear. The germline V and J ends were trimmed by 0 bases and 9 bases, with 9 bases remaining between them. The CDR3 extends over 13 amino acids. The germline V gene has CDR1 MNHNY and CDR2 SVGAGI (reference sequence). The CDR3 loop reads CASSYSGLGEQFF. DNA for the CDR3: TGTGCCAGCAGTTACTCGGGGTTGGGTGAGCAGTTCTTC.

This clonotype was recorded at least ten times. The chain recombines TRBV7-9 with TRBJ2-7; D is ambiguous. Between the trimmed V and J ends, which lost 5 bases and 0 bases, there was a span of 11 bases. Per germline, CDR1 SEHNR and CDR2 FQNEAQ (reference sequence). CDR3 length: 14 amino acids. Here the CDR3 reads CASSPTESSYEQYF. CDR3 bases: TGTGCCAGCAGCCCAACAGAGAGCTCCTACGAGCAGTACTTC.

This clonotype showed up just a few times. The chain's CDR3 is CARDLPCVAGELRIFTDTQYF. In DNA, the CDR3 is TGTGCCAGAGATCTTCCTTGCGTAGCGGGGGAGCTTCGTATATTCACAGATACGCAGTATTTT. This chain joins TRBV19 and TRBJ2-3, with 9 bases that match TRBD2. The J segment lost 2 bases and the V segment lost 9 bases, leaving 27 bases of the junction unmatched. Germline values: CDR1 LNHDA, CDR2 SQIVND (reference sequence). This CDR3 has 21 amino acids.